One sample yielded the 8 T cell receptor beta chains listed below, sequenced in a study of vaccination effects on CD4 cells after COVID-19. TCRdb's copy holds only in-frame clones and misses some; the assay was immunoSEQ multiplex PCR. Among tens of thousands of clones listed, around 74% were seen once. These TCRs' antigens remain unknown. ViraFEST expansion of antigen-specific CD4+ T cells with viral peptide pools preceded sequencing. Cells that had been cultured for ten to eleven days were the source of isolated CD4+ T cells. None of the vaccinated had previously contracted SARS-CoV-2, and their nucleocapsid antibodies tested negative. The sample in question was CD4+ T cells from PBMCs cultured with HCoV-NL63 spike peptides, obtained before COVID-19 vaccination. The receptors were gathered from a human donor who received a COVID-19 vaccine.

The chain links TRBV4-1 to TRBJ1-2; tentatively, D is TRBD1 (5 bases). Germline V gene sequence: CDR1 MGHRA, CDR2 YSYEKL. Trimming removed 1 base at V and 8 bases at J, with 17 bases between. The CDR3 totals 15 residues. The CDR3 spells CASSQGAGFVEGYTF. The CDR3 DNA follows: TGCGCCAGCAGCCAAGGAGCAGGGTTTGTGGAGGGCTACACCTTC.

This rearrangement joins TRBV9 to TRBJ2-1; unclear D gene. There are 15 residues in the CDR3. Germline assignment: CDR1 SGDLS and CDR2 YYNGEE. V dropped 0 bases and J dropped 2 bases, with 9 bases sitting between them. The CDR3 protein is CASSVESNAYNEQFF. The DNA for the CDR3 is TGTGCCAGCAGCGTAGAGAGCAATGCCTACAATGAGCAGTTCTTC.

The chain recombines TRBV27 with TRBJ1-2, with 11 bases lining up with TRBD1. This CDR3 has 14 residues. V dropped 6 bases and J dropped 5; count of bases not matched to a gene: 5. Germline CDR1 and CDR2: MNHEY and SMNVEV (reference sequence). Here the CDR3 DNA reads TGTGCCAGCAGCGGGACAGGGGGGGGGTATGGCTACACCTTC. This codes for CASSGTGGGYGYTF.

The chain has TRBV18 and TRBJ1-3; TRBD1 aligns across 7 bases. The V gene's germline CDR1 is KGHSH and CDR2 LQKENI. The CDR3 spans 15 residues. The V gene end was trimmed by 3 bases and the J gene end by 3 bases; junction bases not matched to a gene: 5. In DNA form, the CDR3 reads TGTGCCAGCTCACCGACAGGGCAAAGTGGAAACACCATATATTTT. Translated: CASSPTGQSGNTIYF.

This clone was observed a few times. This chain links TRBV27 with TRBJ1-6; 7 bases line up with TRBD1. The CDR3 spans 14 residues. Per the germline V gene, CDR1 is MNHEY and CDR2 is SMNVEV (reference sequence). V was clipped by 4 bases and J by 7 bases; unmatched bases: 4. In nucleotides, the CDR3 is TGTGCCAGCAGTTGGGACAGTTTGAATTCACCCCTCCACTTT. Protein sequence: CASSWDSLNSPLHF.

This chain uses TRBV7-8 with TRBJ2-6; 10 nucleotides agree with TRBD1. Germline CDR1 and CDR2: SGHVS and FQNEAQ. The CDR3 covers 19 residues. Trimming took 5 bases from V and 0 from J; bases not matched to a gene: 10. In DNA, the CDR3 is TGTGCCAGCAGCGGGAGACAGGGGGCCTGGTACTCTGGGGCCAACGTCCTGACTTTC. Its translation: CASSGRQGAWYSGANVLTF.

The V call is TRBV6-5, the J call TRBJ1-6; tentatively, D is TRBD1 (5 bases). There are 15 residues in the CDR3. V was shortened by 11 bases and J by 8 bases, with 22 bases between the two germline ends. Germline assignment: CDR1 MNHEY and CDR2 SVGAGI. The CDR3 DNA sequence: TGTGCCGGGAACCTCCAGGGATTAGGTGATTCACCCCTCCACTTT. Amino acid sequence: CAGNLQGLGDSPLHF.

The rearrangement uses TRBV5-1 and TRBJ2-2, with a tentative D call TRBD2 (7 bases). The CDR3 consists of 14 residues. Between the trimmed V and J ends, which lost 7 bases and 7 bases, there was a span of 17 bases. From germline, CDR1 is SGHRS and CDR2 YFSETQ. CDR3: CASGGASGHGELFF. CDR3 DNA: TGCGCCAGCGGGGGGGCTAGCGGACACGGGGAGCTGTTTTTT.